Sequencing of this TCR beta chain was carried out in a study of T cell responses to AZD1222 COVID-19 vaccine. V was clipped by 3 bases and J by 1 base, with 14 bases between them. CDR3 length equals 16 residues. The germline V gene has CDR1 KGHDR and CDR2 SFDVKD. Repertoires were generated with immunoSEQ multiplex PCR, while TCRdb's copy carries only in-frame clones and drops some. The sample has tens of thousands of clones; roughly 89% are singletons. Sequencing used peripheral blood, obtained on day 0 of MenACWY control vaccination. V and J are TRBV24-1 and TRBJ2-5; possible D gene TRBD2, 5 bases. The TCR sequence derives from an adult in good health. The CDR3 loop reads CATSDGEEAIQETQYF. Here the CDR3 DNA reads TGTGCCACCAGTGATGGAGAGGAGGCGATCCAAGAGACCCAGTACTTC.